A single sample gave rise to the 12 T cell receptor beta chains below, sequenced in a study of neurological immune-mediated disorders. TCRdb re-called the 5' RACE reads with MiXCR, one entry per CDR3 protein. The sample includes roughly 48,000 distinct CDR3 sequences, roughly an eighth of them seen just once. The time point: longitudinal time-point 3. The sequencing input was PBMCs. These receptors came from a male donor with HTLV-1-associated myelopathy (HAM/TSP).

V gene TRBV7-6 combines with J gene TRBJ1-6; D is ambiguous. Per the germline V gene, CDR1 is SGHVS and CDR2 is FNYEAQ. The V gene lost 8 bases and the J gene lost 0 bases, with 5 bases spanning the gap. The CDR3 runs 13 residues. Here the CDR3 reads CASGSSYNSPLHF. The CDR3 region has the DNA TGTGCCAGCGGGAGCTCCTATAATTCACCCCTCCACTTT.

A word on this clonotype: An end of the junction differs from the germline gene, which may be a read error. The CDR3, as DNA: TGCATTGCTAGACCTAGGGGAAGCCTAAGGATTGGCTACACCTTC. Amino acids: CIARPRGSLRIGYTF. V usage is TRBV20-1 and J usage is TRBJ1-2, with D possibly matching TRBD1 (5 bases). CDR1 and CDR2 from the germline V gene are DFQATT and SNEGSKA (reference sequence). The length of the CDR3 is 15 residues.

This clonotype was observed at least ten times. The rearrangement links TRBV7-2 to TRBJ1-1; D might be TRBD1 (6 bases). CDR3 size: 15 residues. Germline CDR1 SGHTA, CDR2 FQGNSA. The germline V and J ends were trimmed by 5 bases and 0 bases, with 13 bases remaining between them. This CDR3 reads CASSPQTGLNTEAFF. CDR3 bases: TGTGCCAGCAGCCCTCAGACAGGCCTGAACACTGAAGCTTTCTTT.

This clonotype was seen at least ten times. The V gene is TRBV20-1, the J gene TRBJ2-1; D is ambiguous. The V gene's germline CDR1 is DFQATT and CDR2 SNEGSKA (reference sequence). The germline V and J ends were trimmed by 6 bases and 5 bases, with 17 bases remaining between them. The CDR3 consists of 14 residues. The chain's CDR3 is CSAPDKLTHNEQFF. The CDR3 nucleotides are TGCAGTGCCCCGGATAAATTAACACACAATGAGCAGTTCTTC.

This clonotype has at least ten counts. The chain recombines TRBV28 with TRBJ2-7; D is possibly TRBD1 (6 bases). The CDR3 is 17 amino acids. From germline, CDR1 is MDHEN and CDR2 SYDVKM. V was cut by 6 bases and J by 1 base, with 22 bases left in between. Here the CDR3 DNA reads TGTGCCAGCAGCTTAAACCCACCAGGACAGCCATCCTACGAGCAGTACTTC. Protein: CASSLNPPGQPSYEQYF.

This clonotype has ten or more counts. The chain has TRBV9 and TRBJ2-4; D might be TRBD1 or TRBD2, each matching 5 bases. CDR3 size: 16 residues. The germline V gene encodes CDR1 SGDLS and CDR2 YYNGEE. Trimming took off 3 bases at V and 1 base at J, with 14 bases between the two ends. DNA for the CDR3: TGTGCCAGCAGCGAGGGCGTTTGGGGGGCCAAAAACATTCAGTACTTC. Residues: CASSEGVWGAKNIQYF.

This clonotype was recorded many times. This chain joins TRBV4-3 and TRBJ1-6, with 7 positions matching TRBD1. Looked up from germline, CDR1 is LGHNA and CDR2 is YSLEER. The CDR3 spans 18 residues. The V segment lost 0 bases and the J segment 7 bases; nucleotides outside the gene matches: 12. CDR3 loop: CASSQDTLGTEDNSPLHF. The CDR3 region has the DNA TGCGCCAGCAGCCAAGATACATTAGGGACAGAGGACAATTCACCCCTCCACTTT.

This clonotype was recorded many times. This rearrangement joins TRBV3-1 to TRBJ1-1; no clear D gene. Germline values: CDR1 LGHDT, CDR2 YNNKEL (reference sequence). The V and J ends lost 3 bases and 5 bases respectively, with 10 bases between them. The CDR3 loop spans 13 amino acids. The CDR3 coding sequence is TGTGCCAGCAGCCATGTCTTAGGGACTGAAGCTTTCTTT. Its protein product is CASSHVLGTEAFF.

The CDR3 sequence: CASSLSGQMNTEAFF. As DNA, the CDR3 is TGTGCCAGCAGTTTATCGGGACAGATGAACACTGAAGCTTTCTTT. The gene calls are TRBV28 and TRBJ1-1; TRBD1 matches at 7 bases. Germline values: CDR1 MDHEN, CDR2 SYDVKM. V shed 1 base, J shed 0 bases, and the junction held 2 bases outside the gene matches. There are 15 residues in the CDR3.

This clonotype occurred many times. The rearrangement uses TRBV9 and TRBJ2-1, with 9 bases fitting TRBD2. The CDR3 consists of 16 residues. After removal of 0 bases from V and 5 bases from J, the junction contained 6 bases not matched to a gene. Germline V gene sequence: CDR1 SGDLS, CDR2 YYNGEE. The CDR3 DNA reads TGTGCCAGCAGCGTAGGAGGGCTAGCGGGGAACAATGAGCAGTTCTTC. Translated: CASSVGGLAGNNEQFF.

This clonotype counts as medium-sized (0.01 to 0.1%). CDR3: CASSLNPNTGELFF. DNA for the CDR3: TGTGCCAGCAGCCTAAACCCGAACACCGGGGAGCTGTTTTTT. The chain couples TRBV9 to TRBJ2-2; D is ambiguous. In germline, CDR1 is SGDLS, CDR2 YYNGEE. The CDR3 is 14 amino acids. Trimming left V 4 bases short and J 0 bases short, with 7 bases between.

This clonotype was picked up a small number of times. The chain joins TRBV5-1 to TRBJ2-3; TRBD1 matches 8 bases. CDR1 SGHRS and CDR2 YFSETQ come from the germline V gene. V lost 4 bases and J lost 3; bases outside the gene matches: 7. The CDR3 spans 15 residues. The CDR3 loop is CASSQGTGGTDTQYF. As DNA, the CDR3 is TGCGCCAGCAGCCAAGGGACAGGTGGGACAGATACGCAGTATTTT.